The clone carrying this T cell receptor (beta chain) was observed a handful of times. Antigen: not known. V lost 5 bases to trimming and J lost 8 bases, with 7 bases between them. CDR1 SEHNR and CDR2 FQNEAQ come from the germline V gene (reference sequence). The CDR3 sequence is 12 residues long. Every donor contributed about 10 milliliters of peripheral blood by blood draw. Per sample, extraction of total RNA gave at least 6 micrograms in every case. Alongside a J-beta primer mix, a sample-barcoded 5' primer served in a second PCR lasting about 7 to 12 cycles. TCRdb re-analysed the 5' RACE reads in MiXCR, keeping a single row per CDR3 protein. The sample lists around 820,000 distinct CDR3 sequences; more than 20% were seen once. This sample was included in a study of blood T cells in healthy people across ages. Study conclusions and caveats: The study lacked donor CMV status, which possibly confounded expanded clonotype changes. Across samples, TCR beta diversity tracked strongly with naive T cell percentage.

The same data also went into a second study, on T cells of mothers and their children.

J is TRBJ1-6 and V is TRBV7-9, with D perhaps matching TRBD1 (5 bases). The sequenced sample was blood. The source of this sequence is a boy aged 10-17 years in good health. CDR3 sequence reads: CASSRGDSPLHF. The CDR3, as DNA: TGTGCCAGCAGCCGAGGGGATTCACCCCTCCACTTT. Based on the CDR3 plus reference TRBV7-9 and TRBJ1-6, the full variable domain is DTGVSQNPRHKITKRGQNVTFRCDPISEHNRLYWYRQTLGQGPEFLTYFQNEAQLEKSRLLSDRFSAERPKGSFSTLEIQRTEQGDSAMYLCASSRGDSPLHFGNGTRLTVT.